This TCR beta chain was sequenced for a study of blood T cell repertoires in COVID-19. The germline gives CDR1 MNHEY, CDR2 SMNVEV (reference sequence). V dropped 5 bases and J dropped 7 bases, with 20 bases sitting between them. The length of the CDR3 is 16 residues. Libraries were prepared by immunoSEQ multiplex PCR; TCRdb keeps only in-frame clonotypes and omits some of them. In the table there are 250,000 or so clones, 70% to 90% of which are singletons. The chain recombines TRBV27 with TRBJ1-4; D is perhaps TRBD1 (6 bases). The receptor was isolated from a woman in her twenties or thirties with acute or convalescent COVID-19. Input material: peripheral blood. The CDR3 DNA follows: TGTGCCAGCAGTCCCCTCCTCACCGGGACACGTGAAAAACTGTTTTTT. Encoded protein: CASSPLLTGTREKLFF.